This TCR beta chain was retrieved from a study of T cell responses to AZD1222 COVID-19 vaccine. Study findings and constraints: None of the repertoires were sampled until the peak T cell response had passed. Increased Spike-specific TCR breadth and depth were observed after two AZD1222 doses. Within unmutated variant regions lay the reported targets of nearly half of spike-specific TCRs.

With V trimmed by 7 bases and J by 4 bases, 9 bases remained unmatched. This CDR3 contains 15 residues. The germline gives CDR1 SEHNR, CDR2 FQNEAQ (reference sequence). Comments on this clone: Its antigen is currently unknown.

Produced via immunoSEQ multiplex PCR; TCRdb's table is partial and in-frame only. The data hold tens of thousands of clones, with under 95% observed a single time. The sample here was peripheral blood, taken on day 0 of AZD1222 vaccination. The clonotype was recovered from an adult in good health. V and J are TRBV7-9 and TRBJ2-3, with TRBD1 identical over 9 bases. CDR3 protein: CASNENRGPSDTQYF. CDR3 nucleotide sequence: TGTGCCAGCAACGAAAACAGGGGGCCATCAGATACGCAGTATTTT.